The subject of this entry is one T cell receptor (beta chain). TCR beta CDR3 regions were amplified from RNA. In the first-round RT-PCR of the TCR CDR3, the HTBI primer set was used. From the multiplex PCR reads, TCRdb called clonotypes with MiXCR, one entry per CDR3 protein. The sample gives some 530,000 distinct CDR3 sequences, 22% of which show up once; about 53% is in the top ten. These data belong to a study of T cells in Graves' hyperthyroidism and ophthalmopathy. This CDR3 comprises 17 residues. Trimming removed 6 bases from V and 7 bases from J; junction bases left unmatched: 18. The TCR sequence derives from a woman in her 70s with Graves' ophthalmopathy. The sequencing input was blood. The chain combines TRBV12-3 or TRBV12-4 with TRBJ2-7; TRBD2 matches 10 bases. CDR3 nucleotide sequence: TGTGCCAGCAGCCAAGATCGGGCTAGCGGGAGAGACAATGAGCAGTACTTC. Translating gives CASSQDRASGRDNEQYF.